The source of this T cell receptor (beta chain) is a study of response to subunit inactivated influenza vaccine. Study-level findings and limits: A suggestion made by the authors is that each seasonal influenza vaccination recruits few new T cells.

TCRdb analysed the RT-PCR reads with MiXCR anew, one entry per CDR3 protein. The table shows 500,000 or so distinct CDR3 sequences, with 9.5% to 12% occurring only once. As for this clonotype: Its antigen is as yet unknown.

The clonotype originates from a man aged 50-59 years who received an inactivated influenza vaccine. Sequenced here: PBMCs from blood, sampled 40 to 50 days after vaccination.

The CDR3 DNA reads as TGTGCCACCAGCAGAGATCGGACTAGCGCTGTATTCGAGCAGTTCTTC. This encodes CATSRDRTSAVFEQFF. The V gene is TRBV15, the J gene TRBJ2-1; 9 positions agree with TRBD2. V shed 0 bases, J shed 10 bases, and the junction held 10 bases outside the gene matches. The CDR3 totals 16 residues. Germline V gene data show CDR1 as LNHNV and CDR2 as YYDKDF (reference sequence).